These T cell receptor beta chains were read from a single sample in a study of neurological immune-mediated disorders. TCRdb recomputed calls from the 5' RACE reads with MiXCR, one row per CDR3 protein. The table lists 55,000 to 70,000 distinct CDR3 sequences, around 4.7% of them singletons. Sequencing input: PBMCs. The receptors shown here come from a woman between 45 and 60 years old with multiple sclerosis. CDR3s include the opening cysteine and the closing phenylalanine or tryptophan. Each record gives: CDR3 DNA, CDR3 protein, V gene, clone size, CDR3 length, J gene, D gene. A D gene is named only where the DNA matches it firmly. Clone size is shown for a subset of rows, as once, few, many or a class of expanded clone.

TGTGCCAGCAGCTCGGACAGGGGGCAATCAGATACGCAGTATTTT CASSSDRGQSDTQYF TRBV7-2 many 15 TRBJ2-3 TRBD1
TGCGCCAGCAGCGGACGAAGCGGGTTTCGCGGGGATGAGCAGTTCTTC CASSGRSGFRGDEQFF TRBV5-1 many 16 TRBJ2-1 .
TGTGCCAGCAGTTTTATCGACATGACTGAAGCTTTCTTT CASSFIDMTEAFF TRBV12-3/TRBV12-4 many 13 TRBJ1-1 .
TGTGCCAGCAGCTTAACGGGGCTCAATGAGCAGTTCTTC CASSLTGLNEQFF TRBV7-2 many 13 TRBJ2-1 .
TGTGCCAGCAGCCCAGGACTAGCGGGGCCCGAGCAGTACTTC CASSPGLAGPEQYF TRBV7-8 many 14 TRBJ2-7 TRBD2
TGTGCCACCAGTGATCGACAGAACACTGAAGCTTTCTTT CATSDRQNTEAFF TRBV24-1 many 13 TRBJ1-1 .
TGTGCCAGCAGCCCTGACGGGTACTATGGCTACACCTTC CASSPDGYYGYTF TRBV3-1 medium-sized 13 TRBJ1-2 .
TGCAGTGCTAGAGATAGTCGAGGGAGCGGAGATACGCAGTATTTT CSARDSRGSGDTQYF TRBV20-1 many 15 TRBJ2-3 .
TGCAGTGCTTCCGGGCCCACTGAAGCTTTCTTT CSASGPTEAFF TRBV20-1 many 11 TRBJ1-1 .
TGCGCCAGCAGCCAACGGGCGGCTAGCGGCACAGATACGCAGTATTTT CASSQRAASGTDTQYF TRBV4-1 few 16 TRBJ2-3 .
TGTGCCAGCAGCCCGGGGAAGGGCCTTATGAACACTGAAGCTTTCTTT CASSPGKGLMNTEAFF TRBV9 many 16 TRBJ1-1 .
TGTGCCAGCAGTTTAGGACACACAGGGGTGACTGAAGCTTTCTTT CASSLGHTGVTEAFF TRBV12-3/TRBV12-4 . 15 TRBJ1-1 TRBD1
TGTGCCAGCAGCTTAGTATTGGGGGGGCTCGATGAGCAGTTCTTC CASSLVLGGLDEQFF TRBV7-9 many 15 TRBJ2-1 .
TGCAGTGCTAGGGGATGGCAGGGAAATGAAAAACTGTTTTTT CSARGWQGNEKLFF TRBV20-1 many 14 TRBJ1-4 .
TGTGCCAGCAGTTTCCTGGGGATCACAGATACGCAGTATTTT CASSFLGITDTQYF TRBV28 many 14 TRBJ2-3 .
TGTGCCATCATGAACAGGGAGATACCAGATACGCAGTATTTT CAIMNREIPDTQYF TRBV10-3 few 14 TRBJ2-3 .
TGCGCCAGCAGTCAAATCCCCACCGGGGAGCTGTTTTTT CASSQIPTGELFF TRBV10-2 many 13 TRBJ2-2 .
TGCGCCAGCATGGACAGGGTAGAGACCCAGTACTTC CASMDRVETQYF TRBV5-1 many 12 TRBJ2-5 TRBD1
TGCGCCAGCAGCCAAGCCCCTGGCTACGAGCAGTACTTC CASSQAPGYEQYF TRBV4-3 many 13 TRBJ2-7 .
TGTGCCAGCACCGGAGGACGGGGGACCACAGATACGCAGTATTTT CASTGGRGTTDTQYF TRBV2 many 15 TRBJ2-3 .
TGCAGCGTTGGAGTGGACGAGCAGTACTTC CSVGVDEQYF TRBV29-1 many 10 TRBJ2-7 .
TGCGCCAGCAGCTCGCAGGGTCCAGCTGAAGCTTTCTTT CASSSQGPAEAFF TRBV5-1 many 13 TRBJ1-1 .
TGTGCCAGCAGCTCGGACGGTTTATATGGCTACACCTTC CASSSDGLYGYTF TRBV7-2 many 13 TRBJ1-2 .
TGTGCCAGCAGTTCATCACTAATCCATGGCTACACCTTC CASSSSLIHGYTF TRBV28 . 13 TRBJ1-2 .
TGCGCCAGCAGCCAAGAAGGCTCGCGGGGGGCCGTGGATACGCAGTATTTT CASSQEGSRGAVDTQYF TRBV4-3 many 17 TRBJ2-3 TRBD2
TGTGCCAGCAGCCCCTCAGACTTAACCGGGGAGCTGTTTTTT CASSPSDLTGELFF TRBV7-6 many 14 TRBJ2-2 .
TGCAGTGCTAGTAACCCAACTAAGCCCCCCAGACAGTACTTC CSASNPTKPPRQYF TRBV20-1 many 14 TRBJ2-4 .
TGTGCCATCAGTGATTACGGGAACACTGAAGCTTTCTTT CAISDYGNTEAFF TRBV10-3 many 13 TRBJ1-1 .
TGCAGCGGCAGGGGAGGCGGCACTGAAGCTTTCTTT CSGRGGGTEAFF TRBV20-1 many 12 TRBJ1-1 .